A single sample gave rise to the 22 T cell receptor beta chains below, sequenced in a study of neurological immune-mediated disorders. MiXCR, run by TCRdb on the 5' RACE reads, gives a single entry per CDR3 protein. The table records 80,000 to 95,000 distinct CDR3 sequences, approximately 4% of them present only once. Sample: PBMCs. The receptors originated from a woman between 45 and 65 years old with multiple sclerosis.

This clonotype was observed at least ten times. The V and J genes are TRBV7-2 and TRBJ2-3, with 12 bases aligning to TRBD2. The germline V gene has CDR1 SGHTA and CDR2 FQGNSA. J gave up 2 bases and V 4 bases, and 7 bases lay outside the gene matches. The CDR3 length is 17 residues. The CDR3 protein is CASSSGLAGPYTDTQYF. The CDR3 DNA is TGTGCCAGCAGCTCAGGACTAGCGGGGCCTTACACAGATACGCAGTATTTT.

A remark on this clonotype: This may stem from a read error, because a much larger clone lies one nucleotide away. As DNA, the CDR3 is TGTGCCAGCAGCTTAGAGGTTTCCGAGCAGTACTTC. As protein: CASSLEVSEQYF. The V call is TRBV7-2, the J call TRBJ2-7; no firm D call. The germline V gene encodes CDR1 SGHTA and CDR2 FQGNSA. Trimming pared 1 base from V and 6 bases from J, leaving 7 bases between. The CDR3 spans 12 residues.

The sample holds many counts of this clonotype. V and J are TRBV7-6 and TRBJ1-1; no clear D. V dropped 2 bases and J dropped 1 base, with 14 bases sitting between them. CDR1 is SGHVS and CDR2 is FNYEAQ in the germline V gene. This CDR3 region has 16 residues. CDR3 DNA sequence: TGTGCCAGCAGCTTACCACCGGGCGGATCGAACACTGAAGCTTTCTTT. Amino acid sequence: CASSLPPGGSNTEAFF.

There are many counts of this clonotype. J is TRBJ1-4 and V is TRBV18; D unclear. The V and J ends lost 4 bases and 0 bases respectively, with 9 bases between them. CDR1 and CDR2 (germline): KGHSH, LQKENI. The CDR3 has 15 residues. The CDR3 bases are TGTGCCAGCTCACATACACAAGCAACTAATGAAAAACTGTTTTTT. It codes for CASSHTQATNEKLFF.

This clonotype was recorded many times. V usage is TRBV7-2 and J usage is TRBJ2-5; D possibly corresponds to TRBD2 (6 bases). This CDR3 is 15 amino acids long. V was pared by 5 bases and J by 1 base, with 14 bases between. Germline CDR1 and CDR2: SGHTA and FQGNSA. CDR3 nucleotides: TGTGCCAGCAGCCCGTGGGGGGTGTTCCAAGAGACCCAGTACTTC. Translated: CASSPWGVFQETQYF.

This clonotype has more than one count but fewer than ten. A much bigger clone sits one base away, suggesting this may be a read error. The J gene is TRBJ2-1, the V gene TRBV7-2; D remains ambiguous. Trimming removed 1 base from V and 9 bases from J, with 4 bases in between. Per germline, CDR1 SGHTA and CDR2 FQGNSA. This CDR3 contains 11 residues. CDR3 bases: TGTGCCAGCAGCTTAGGAGGTGAGCAGTTCTTC. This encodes CASSLGGEQFF.

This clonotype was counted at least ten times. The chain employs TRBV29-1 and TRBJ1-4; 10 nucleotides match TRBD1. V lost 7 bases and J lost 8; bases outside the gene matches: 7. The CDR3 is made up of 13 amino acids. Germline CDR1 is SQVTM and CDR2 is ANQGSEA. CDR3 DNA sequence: TGCAGCGCCGACAGGGGGCAGGGGGAAAAACTGTTTTTT. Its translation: CSADRGQGEKLFF.

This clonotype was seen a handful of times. CDR3 residues: CASSVPGQGRAFF. The CDR3 DNA is TGTGCCAGCAGCGTGCCGGGACAGGGAAGGGCTTTCTTT. The V gene is TRBV7-6, the J gene TRBJ1-1; 9 nucleotides line up with TRBD1. V lost 5 bases and J lost 11; bases outside the gene matches: 9. This CDR3 contains 13 residues. Germline CDR1 reads SGHVS; CDR2 reads FNYEAQ.

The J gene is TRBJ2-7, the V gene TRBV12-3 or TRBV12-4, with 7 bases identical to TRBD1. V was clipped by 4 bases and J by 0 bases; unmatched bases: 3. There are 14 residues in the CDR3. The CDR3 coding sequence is TGTGCCAGCAGTTACGCAGGGGGCTCCTACGAGCAGTACTTC. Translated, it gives CASSYAGGSYEQYF.

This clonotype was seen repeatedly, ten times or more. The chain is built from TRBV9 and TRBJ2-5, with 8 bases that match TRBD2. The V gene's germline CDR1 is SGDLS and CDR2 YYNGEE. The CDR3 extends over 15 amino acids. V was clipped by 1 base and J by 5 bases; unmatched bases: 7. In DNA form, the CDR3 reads TGTGCCAGCAGCGTAAGCGCGGGAGGTTGGGAGACCCAGTACTTC. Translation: CASSVSAGGWETQYF.

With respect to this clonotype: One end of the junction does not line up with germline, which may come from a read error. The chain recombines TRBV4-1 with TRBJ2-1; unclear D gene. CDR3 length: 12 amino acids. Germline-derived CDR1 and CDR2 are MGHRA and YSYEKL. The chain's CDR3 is CASSKDLNEQFF. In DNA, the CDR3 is TGCGCCAGCAGCAAAGATTTGAATGAGCAGTTCTTC.

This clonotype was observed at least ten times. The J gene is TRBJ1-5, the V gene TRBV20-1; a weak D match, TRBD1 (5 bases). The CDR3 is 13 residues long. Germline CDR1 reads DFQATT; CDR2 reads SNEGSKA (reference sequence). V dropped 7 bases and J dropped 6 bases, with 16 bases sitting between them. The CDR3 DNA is TGCAGTGGAGGGGATCAATGGGGTCAGCCCCAGCATTTT. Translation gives CSGGDQWGQPQHF.

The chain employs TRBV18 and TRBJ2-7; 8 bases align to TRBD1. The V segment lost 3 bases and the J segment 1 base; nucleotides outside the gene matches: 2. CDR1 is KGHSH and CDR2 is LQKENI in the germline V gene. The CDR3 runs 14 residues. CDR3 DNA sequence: TGTGCCAGCTCACCGGGACAGGCTTCCTACGAGCAGTACTTC. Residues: CASSPGQASYEQYF.

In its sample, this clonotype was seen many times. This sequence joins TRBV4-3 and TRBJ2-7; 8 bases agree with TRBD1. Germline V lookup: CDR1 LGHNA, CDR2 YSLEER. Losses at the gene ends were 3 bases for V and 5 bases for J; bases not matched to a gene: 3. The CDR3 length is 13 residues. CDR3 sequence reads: CASSQYRGNEQYF. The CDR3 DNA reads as TGCGCCAGCAGCCAGTACAGGGGGAACGAGCAGTACTTC.

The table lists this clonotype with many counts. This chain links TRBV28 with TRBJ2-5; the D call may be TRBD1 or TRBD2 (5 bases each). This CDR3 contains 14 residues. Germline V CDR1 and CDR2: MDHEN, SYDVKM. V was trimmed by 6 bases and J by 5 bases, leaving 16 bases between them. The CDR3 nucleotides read TGTGCCAGCAGCCCCCTGGCCGAGGGGGAGACCCAGTACTTC. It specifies CASSPLAEGETQYF.

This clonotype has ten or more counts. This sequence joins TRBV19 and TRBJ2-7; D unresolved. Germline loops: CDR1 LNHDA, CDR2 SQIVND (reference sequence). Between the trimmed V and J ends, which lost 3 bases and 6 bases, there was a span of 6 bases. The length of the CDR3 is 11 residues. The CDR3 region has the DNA TGTGCCAGTAGTATTCGCTCCGAGCAGTACTTC. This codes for CASSIRSEQYF.

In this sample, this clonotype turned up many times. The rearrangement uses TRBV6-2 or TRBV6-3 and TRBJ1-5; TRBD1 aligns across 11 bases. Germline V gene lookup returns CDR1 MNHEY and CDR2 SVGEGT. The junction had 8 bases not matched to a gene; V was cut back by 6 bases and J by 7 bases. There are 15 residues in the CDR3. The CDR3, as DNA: TGTGCCAGCAGCAGCCGGGACAGGGGGGAACAGCCCCAGCATTTT. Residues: CASSSRDRGEQPQHF.

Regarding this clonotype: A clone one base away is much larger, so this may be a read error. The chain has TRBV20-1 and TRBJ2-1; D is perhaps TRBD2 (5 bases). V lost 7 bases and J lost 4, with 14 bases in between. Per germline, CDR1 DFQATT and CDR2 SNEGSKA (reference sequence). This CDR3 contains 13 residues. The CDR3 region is CSVRAIAYNEQFF. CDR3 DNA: TGCAGTGTTAGGGCAATAGCGTACAATGAGCAGTTCTTC.

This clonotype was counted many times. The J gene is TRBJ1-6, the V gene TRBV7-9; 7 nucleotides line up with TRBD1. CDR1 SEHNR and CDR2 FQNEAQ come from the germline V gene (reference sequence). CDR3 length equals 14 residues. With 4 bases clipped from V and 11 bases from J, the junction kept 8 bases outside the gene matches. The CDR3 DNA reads TGTGCCAGCAGCTCCGGGACAGATCTTACACCCCTCCACTTT. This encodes CASSSGTDLTPLHF. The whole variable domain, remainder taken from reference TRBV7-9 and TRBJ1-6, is DTGVSQNPRHKITKRGQNVTFRCDPISEHNRLYWYRQTLGQGPEFLTYFQNEAQLEKSRLLSDRFSAERPKGSFSTLEIQRTEQGDSAMYLCASSSGTDLTPLHFGNGTRLTVT.

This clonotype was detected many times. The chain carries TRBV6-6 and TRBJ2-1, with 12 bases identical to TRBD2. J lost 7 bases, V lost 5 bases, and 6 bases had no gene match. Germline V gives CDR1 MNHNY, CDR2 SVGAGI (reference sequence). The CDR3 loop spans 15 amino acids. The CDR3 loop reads CASSLPSGGANEQFF. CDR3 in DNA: TGTGCCAGCAGTCTGCCTAGCGGGGGGGCGAATGAGCAGTTCTTC.

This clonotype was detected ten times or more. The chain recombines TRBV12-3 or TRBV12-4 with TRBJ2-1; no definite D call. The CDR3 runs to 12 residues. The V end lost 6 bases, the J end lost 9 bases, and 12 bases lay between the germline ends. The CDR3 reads CASSTSNPEQFF. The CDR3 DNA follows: TGTGCCAGCAGCACCAGTAATCCTGAGCAGTTCTTC.

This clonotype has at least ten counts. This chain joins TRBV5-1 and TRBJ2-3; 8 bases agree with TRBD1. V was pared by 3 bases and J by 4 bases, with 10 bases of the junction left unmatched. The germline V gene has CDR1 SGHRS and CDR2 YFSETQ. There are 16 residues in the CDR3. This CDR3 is CASSSTRQGSSDTQYF. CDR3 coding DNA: TGCGCCAGCAGCTCAACCCGACAGGGGTCATCAGATACGCAGTATTTT.